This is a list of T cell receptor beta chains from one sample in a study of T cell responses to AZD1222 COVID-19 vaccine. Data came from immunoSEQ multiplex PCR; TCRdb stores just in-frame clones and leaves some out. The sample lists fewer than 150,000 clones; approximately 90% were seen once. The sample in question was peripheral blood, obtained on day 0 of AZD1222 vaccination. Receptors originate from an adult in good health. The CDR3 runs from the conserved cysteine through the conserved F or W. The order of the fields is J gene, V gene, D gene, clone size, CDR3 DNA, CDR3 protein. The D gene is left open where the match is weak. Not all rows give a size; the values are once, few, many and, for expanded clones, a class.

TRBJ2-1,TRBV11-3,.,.,TGTGCCAGCAGCTTGACGACAGATACCTACAATGAGCAGTTCTTC,CASSLTTDTYNEQFF
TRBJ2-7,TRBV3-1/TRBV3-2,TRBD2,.,TGTGCCAGCAGCCAGGTAGCGGGGGCCGTCTACGAGCAGTACTTC,CASSQVAGAVYEQYF
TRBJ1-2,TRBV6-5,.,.,TGTGCCAGCAGTTACTCGACGGCCCCGGGTGGCTATGGCTACACCTTC,CASSYSTAPGGYGYTF
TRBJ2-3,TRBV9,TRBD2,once,TGTGCCAGCAGCTCCGTAGCGGGGCCACGGGTAGATACGCAGTATTTT,CASSSVAGPRVDTQYF
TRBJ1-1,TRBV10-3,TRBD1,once,TGTGCCATCAGTGGGGCAGGGGGGCCGAACACTGAAGCTTTCTTT,CAISGAGGPNTEAFF
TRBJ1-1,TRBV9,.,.,TGTGCCAGCAGCGCTCAACCAGGGGAAGCTTTCTTT,CASSAQPGEAFF
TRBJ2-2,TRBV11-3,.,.,TGTGCCAGCAGCTCGGGGGAAGTGGGGGAGCTGTTTTTT,CASSSGEVGELFF
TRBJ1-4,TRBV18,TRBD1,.,TGTGCCAGCTCACCAGACTTGGGACAGGGAGAAAAACTGTTTTTT,CASSPDLGQGEKLFF
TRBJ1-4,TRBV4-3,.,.,TGCGCCAGCAGCCAGACCGGGAAACTTAATGAAAAACTGTTTTTT,CASSQTGKLNEKLFF
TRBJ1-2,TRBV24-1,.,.,TGTGCCACCAGTGATCCCCCTTCGACGGACCCGACCTATGGCTACACCTTC,CATSDPPSTDPTYGYTF
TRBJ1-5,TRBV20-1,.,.,TGCAGTGCCGGACAGCCCCAGCATTTT,CSAGQPQHF
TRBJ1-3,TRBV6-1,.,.,TGTGCCAGCAGTGAAGCGGGCAGGGCATCTGGAAACACCATATATTTT,CASSEAGRASGNTIYF
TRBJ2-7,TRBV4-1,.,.,TGCGCCAGCAGCCAAAGCTCAGGGTTCACCTCGGAACTGGCCTACGAGCAGTACTTC,CASSQSSGFTSELAYEQYF
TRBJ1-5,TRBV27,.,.,TGTGCCAGCAGTCAGCCCCAGCATTTT,CASSQPQHF
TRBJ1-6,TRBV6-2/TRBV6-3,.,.,TGTGCCAGCAGTTATCGAGGTGGAGGCAGAATAAATTCACCCCTCCACTTT,CASSYRGGGRINSPLHF
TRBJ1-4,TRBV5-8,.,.,TGTGCCAGCAGCTTAAGGCAGGGAGTCGGAAAACTGTTTTTT,CASSLRQGVGKLFF
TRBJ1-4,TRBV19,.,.,TGTGCCAGTAGTACCAACCGACAGCCCAAAAATGAAAAACTGTTTTTT,CASSTNRQPKNEKLFF
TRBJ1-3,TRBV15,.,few,TGTGCCACCAGCAGAGATGGAAACACCATATATTTT,CATSRDGNTIYF
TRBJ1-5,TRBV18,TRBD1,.,TGTGCCAGCTCACCGGGACAGGGTTTTCAGCCCCAGCATTTT,CASSPGQGFQPQHF
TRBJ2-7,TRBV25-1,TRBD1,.,TGTGCCAGCGGGACAGGGACCACCTACGAGCAGTACTTC,CASGTGTTYEQYF
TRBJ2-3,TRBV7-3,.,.,TGTGCCAGCAGCTCGGCACTACTTACTAGCACAGATACGCAGTATTTT,CASSSALLTSTDTQYF
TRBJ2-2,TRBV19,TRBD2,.,TGTGCCAGTAGTATAGACAGGACTAGCGGGGTCGGGGAGCTGTTTTTT,CASSIDRTSGVGELFF